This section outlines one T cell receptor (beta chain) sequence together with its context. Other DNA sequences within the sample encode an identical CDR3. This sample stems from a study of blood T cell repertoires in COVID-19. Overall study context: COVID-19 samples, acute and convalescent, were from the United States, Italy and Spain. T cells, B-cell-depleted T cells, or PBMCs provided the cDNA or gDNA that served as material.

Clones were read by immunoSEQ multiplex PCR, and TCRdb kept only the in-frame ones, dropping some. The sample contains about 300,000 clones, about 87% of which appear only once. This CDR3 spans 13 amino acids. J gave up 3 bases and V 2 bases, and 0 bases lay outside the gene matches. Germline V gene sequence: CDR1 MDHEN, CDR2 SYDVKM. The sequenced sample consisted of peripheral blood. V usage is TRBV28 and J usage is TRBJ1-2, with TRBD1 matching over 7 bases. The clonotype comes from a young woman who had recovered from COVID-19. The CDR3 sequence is CASSLGTDYGYTF. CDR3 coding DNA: TGTGCCAGCAGTTTAGGGACAGACTATGGCTACACCTTC.